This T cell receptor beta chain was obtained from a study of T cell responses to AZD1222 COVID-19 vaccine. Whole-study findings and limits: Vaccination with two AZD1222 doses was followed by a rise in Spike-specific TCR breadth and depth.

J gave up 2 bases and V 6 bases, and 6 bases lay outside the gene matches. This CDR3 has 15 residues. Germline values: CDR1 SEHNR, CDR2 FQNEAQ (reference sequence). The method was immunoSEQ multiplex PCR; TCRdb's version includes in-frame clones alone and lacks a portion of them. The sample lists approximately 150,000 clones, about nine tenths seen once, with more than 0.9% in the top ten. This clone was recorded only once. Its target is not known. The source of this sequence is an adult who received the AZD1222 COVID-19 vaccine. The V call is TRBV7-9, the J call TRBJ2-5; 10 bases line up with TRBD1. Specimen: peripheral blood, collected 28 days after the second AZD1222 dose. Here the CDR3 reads CASSQDRGDQETQYF. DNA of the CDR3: TGTGCCAGCAGTCAGGACAGGGGGGATCAAGAGACCCAGTACTTC.